These T cell receptor beta chains were read from a single sample in a study of beta chain features in type 1 diabetes. TCRdb keeps only in-frame clones here, not all; method: immunoSEQ multiplex PCR. This sample has fewer than 400,000 clones, with about a tenth found just once. The sample taken for sequencing was central memory CD4+ T cells from blood. The receptors stem from a man younger than 45 with type 1 diabetes. Both conserved end residues are part of each CDR3. D genes are given only for firm matches. Expanded clones are given a class, and other clones once, few, many or no size at all.

CDR3 protein | CDR3 DNA | clone size | J gene | V gene | D gene
CASSEQRGPTDTQYF | TGTGCCAGCAGTGAGCAGCGGGGACCCACAGATACGCAGTATTTT | few | TRBJ2-3 | TRBV2 | TRBD2
CASSGDTYTEAFF | TGTGCCAGCAGCGGGGACACGTACACTGAAGCTTTCTTT | NA | TRBJ1-1 | TRBV7-9 | NA
CASREQGTYNEQFF | TGTGCCAGCAGGGAACAGGGGACCTACAATGAGCAGTTCTTC | few | TRBJ2-1 | TRBV6-6 | TRBD1
CASSRSGTSNTEAFF | TGTGCCAGCAGCCGGTCAGGGACAAGTAACACTGAAGCTTTCTTT | few | TRBJ1-1 | TRBV11-2 | NA
CASSPGVDRNPEAFF | TGTGCCAGCAGCCCGGGGGTGGACAGAAACCCCGAAGCTTTCTTT | NA | TRBJ1-1 | TRBV7-9 | NA
CASSRTGEDKNIQYF | TGCGCCAGCAGCCGGACAGGGGAGGACAAAAACATTCAGTACTTC | many | TRBJ2-4 | TRBV4-1 | TRBD1
CASSLAPTSGEQFF | TGCGCCAGCAGCTTGGCCCCGACTAGCGGTGAGCAGTTCTTC | few | TRBJ2-1 | TRBV5-1 | TRBD2
CASSRDRSYEQYF | TGTGCCAGCAGCAGGGACAGGTCCTACGAGCAGTACTTC | few | TRBJ2-7 | TRBV5-6 | TRBD1
CASSSGQGIGTQYF | TGTGCCAGCAGCTCGGGACAGGGGATTGGTACGCAGTATTTT | NA | TRBJ2-3 | TRBV5-6 | TRBD1
CASSYGTENYGYTF | TGTGCCAGCAGTTACGGGACAGAGAACTATGGCTACACCTTC | NA | TRBJ1-2 | TRBV6-5 | TRBD1
CASSSTGGVDRAKMSF | TGTGCCAGCAGTTCGACAGGGGGGGTTGACAGGGCTAAAATGTCCTTC | few | TRBJ1-2 | TRBV25-1 | TRBD1
CASSAWTGNNSPLHF | TGTGCCAGCAGCGCATGGACAGGGAACAATTCACCCCTCCACTTT | few | TRBJ1-6 | TRBV9 | TRBD1
CASSPLIITDLSTDTQYF | TGTGCCAGCTCACCACTCATAATAACGGACCTTAGCACAGATACGCAGTATTTT | NA | TRBJ2-3 | TRBV18 | NA
CASAYSGGITDTQYF | TGTGCTAGTGCCTATAGCGGGGGGATCACAGATACGCAGTATTTT | NA | TRBJ2-3 | TRBV12-5 | TRBD2
CASSGGLDRNEQFF | TGCGCCAGCAGCGGCGGACTAGACCGCAATGAGCAGTTCTTC | NA | TRBJ2-1 | TRBV5-1 | TRBD2
CASSLIRGGQETQYF | TGCGCCAGCAGCCTCATTCGGGGGGGTCAAGAGACCCAGTACTTC | NA | TRBJ2-5 | TRBV5-1 | TRBD2
CASRQGLAGGSTQYF | TGTGCCAGCAGGCAAGGACTAGCGGGGGGATCGACCCAGTACTTC | NA | TRBJ2-5 | TRBV6-5 | TRBD2
CASSQAWGSGNTIYF | TGCGCCAGCAGCCAAGCATGGGGATCTGGAAACACCATATATTTT | few | TRBJ1-3 | TRBV4-3 | NA
CASASGLPQETQYF | TGTGCCAGCGCCTCGGGGCTACCTCAAGAGACCCAGTACTTC | many | TRBJ2-5 | TRBV7-9 | NA
CASSQQGGAKNIQYF | TGTGCCAGCAGTCAACAGGGGGGAGCCAAAAACATTCAGTACTTC | NA | TRBJ2-4 | TRBV6-5 | TRBD1
CASSRTSYEQYF | TGTGCCAGCAGCCGAACGAGCTACGAGCAGTACTTC | NA | TRBJ2-7 | TRBV2 | NA
CASSSSSGGAVTQYF | TGTGCCAGCAGCTCATCTAGCGGGGGGGCGGTTACGCAGTATTTT | NA | TRBJ2-3 | TRBV11-2 | TRBD2
CASSRPPLETQYF | TGTGCCAGCAGTCGGCCCCCCCTGGAGACCCAGTACTTC | NA | TRBJ2-5 | TRBV6-5 | NA
CASSLLPQGADSPLHF | TGCGCCAGCAGCTTGTTACCCCAGGGGGCTGATTCACCCCTCCACTTT | NA | TRBJ1-6 | TRBV5-1 | TRBD1